The 32 T cell receptor beta chains below come from one sample, sequenced in a study of type 1 regulatory T cells. TCRdb independently ran MiXCR on the reads; one entry per CDR3 protein. The sample consists of about 97,000 distinct CDR3 sequences, 25% to 40% of them appearing once. Material: CD4+ T cells, either the whole sample or a sorted fraction (not recorded which). These receptor sequences come from a human donor in good health.

The chain has TRBV5-6 and TRBJ2-7; D possibly uses TRBD1 or TRBD2 (6 bases each). Trimming pared 6 bases from V and 2 bases from J, leaving 15 bases between. CDR1 is SGHDT and CDR2 is YYEEEE in the germline V gene. The CDR3 loop spans 14 amino acids. This chain's CDR3 is CASKTGGGPYEQYF. In DNA form, the CDR3 reads TGTGCCAGCAAAACAGGAGGGGGTCCCTACGAGCAGTACTTC. Complete variable domain (other parts from reference TRBV5-6 and TRBJ2-7): DAGVTQSPTHLIKTRGQQVTLRCSPKSGHDTVSWYQQALGQGPQFIFQYYEEEERQRGNFPDRFSGHQFPNYSSELNVNALLLGDSALYLCASKTGGGPYEQYFGPGTRLTVT.

This clonotype showed up just a few times. The chain uses TRBV5-1 and TRBJ1-2, with 8 bases matching TRBD1. From germline, CDR1 is SGHRS and CDR2 YFSETQ. V lost 4 bases and J lost 6; bases outside the gene matches: 23. This CDR3 has 19 residues. CDR3 loop: CASSLRPRGQGASVNGYTF. The CDR3 DNA sequence: TGCGCCAGCAGCCTACGACCTAGAGGACAGGGAGCGTCTGTTAATGGCTACACCTTC. The variable domain in full, with the rest retrieved from reference TRBV5-1 and TRBJ1-2, is KAGVTQTPRYLIKTRGQQVTLSCSPISGHRSVSWYQQTPGQGLQFLFEYFSETQRNKGNFPGRFSGRQFSNSRSEMNVSTLELGDSALYLCASSLRPRGQGASVNGYTFGSGTRLTVV.

The chain recombines TRBV18 with TRBJ2-1; the match to TRBD2 covers 13 bases. In germline, CDR1 is KGHSH, CDR2 LQKENI. There are 14 residues in the CDR3. Trimming at V came to 6 bases and at J to 10 bases, leaving 6 bases not matched to a gene. CDR3 region: CASSGTSGKTEQFF. CDR3 in DNA: TGTGCCAGCTCCGGGACTAGCGGGAAAACGGAGCAGTTCTTC.

The chain joins TRBV3-1 to TRBJ2-1; no firm D call. Trimming took 3 bases from V and 8 from J, leaving 14 bases between them. CDR1 and CDR2 from the germline V gene are LGHDT and YNNKEL (reference sequence). The length of the CDR3 is 14 residues. This CDR3 is CASSHGYASDEQFF. The CDR3 coding sequence is TGTGCCAGCAGCCACGGCTACGCAAGCGATGAGCAGTTCTTC.

This clonotype was detected only a few times. The junction departs from germline at one end; a sequencing error may be responsible. The chain employs TRBV5-1 and TRBJ2-5, with TRBD1 matching 7 bases. The CDR3 runs to 16 residues. Germline assignment: CDR1 SGHRS and CDR2 YFSETQ. The CDR3 DNA reads as TGCGCCAGCGGCTTGGCCCACGACAGGGCGGCGGAGACCCAGTACTTC. This codes for CASGLAHDRAAETQYF.

The V and J genes are TRBV15 and TRBJ2-7; D not certain. Per the germline V gene, CDR1 is LNHNV and CDR2 is YYDKDF (reference sequence). The V end was cut by 4 bases, the J end by 6 bases, with 25 bases between. This CDR3 has 17 residues. The CDR3 is CATSTPTLAVRPREQYF. CDR3 DNA: TGTGCCACCAGCACCCCGACCCTGGCCGTTCGCCCGCGCGAGCAGTACTTC.

This chain links TRBV7-7 with TRBJ2-1; D ambiguous. The CDR3 totals 14 residues. Trimming shortened V by 5 bases and J by 8 bases, and 16 bases separated the two germline ends. Germline CDR1 SSHAT, CDR2 FNYEAQ (reference sequence). For the CDR3, the DNA is TGTGCCAGCAGCCCCGTGATGGCTGCCGATGAGCAGTTCTTC. Protein: CASSPVMAADEQFF.

V and J are TRBV14 and TRBJ2-3; 10 bases are shared with TRBD2. The V gene's germline CDR1 is SGHDN and CDR2 FVKESK. There are 17 residues in the CDR3. V trimming: 0 bases; J trimming: 9 bases; junction bases outside the gene matches: 12. CDR3 loop: CASSQEGRAGGPGTQYF. In nucleotides, the CDR3 is TGTGCCAGCAGCCAAGAGGGTCGAGCGGGAGGGCCCGGGACGCAGTATTTT.

The chain couples TRBV25-1 to TRBJ2-1; a possible D gene is TRBD1 (6 bases). This CDR3 comprises 15 residues. Germline V gives CDR1 MGHDK, CDR2 SYGVNS. V lost 2 bases and J lost 8, with 16 bases in between. CDR3 residues: CASSERTGLRDEQFF. CDR3 sequence (DNA): TGTGCCAGCAGTGAACGAACAGGGTTAAGGGATGAGCAGTTCTTC.

This clonotype appeared a few times. V usage is TRBV7-7 and J usage is TRBJ2-7; 11 bases are shared with TRBD2. The CDR3 loop spans 16 amino acids. Germline V gives CDR1 SSHAT, CDR2 FNYEAQ (reference sequence). J was trimmed by 5 bases and V by 5 bases; bases with no gene match: 11. The CDR3 coding sequence is TGTGCCAGCAGCCCAGGGGTAGCGGGAGGGCCCCACGAGCAGTACTTC. The encoded protein is CASSPGVAGGPHEQYF.

There are a few counts of this clonotype. This CDR3 reads CASSLTSGANVLTF. CDR3 coding DNA: TGTGCCAGCAGCCTAACCTCTGGGGCCAACGTCCTGACTTTC. The gene calls are TRBV27 and TRBJ2-6; D gene unclear. With 6 bases removed from V and 0 bases from J, the gap between germline ends came to 6 bases. The CDR3 length is 14 residues. In germline, CDR1 is MNHEY, CDR2 SMNVEV (reference sequence).

The gene calls are TRBV10-3 and TRBJ1-1; D is possibly TRBD1 (6 bases). Trimming removed 6 bases from V and 0 bases from J, with 14 bases in between. The germline gives CDR1 ENHRY, CDR2 SYGVKD. CDR3 length: 15 amino acids. The CDR3: CAIREGQPVNTEAFF. The CDR3 nucleotides read TGTGCCATCAGAGAAGGACAGCCCGTGAACACTGAAGCTTTCTTT.

V is TRBV7-2 and J is TRBJ1-2; 7 nucleotides agree with TRBD1. Germline trimming cut 3 bases from V and 4 bases from J; bases unmatched to any gene: 2. CDR3 size: 13 residues. From germline, CDR1 is SGHTA and CDR2 FQGNSA. The CDR3: CASSFTGVYGYTF. The CDR3 DNA sequence: TGTGCCAGCAGCTTCACAGGGGTCTATGGCTACACCTTC.

The DNA for the CDR3 is TGTGCCAGCAGTCCGGGAGAGGGTGTACCTAATGAAAAACTGTTTTTT. Amino acids: CASSPGEGVPNEKLFF. J is TRBJ1-4 and V is TRBV12-3 or TRBV12-4, with D unclear. The CDR3 length is 16 residues. V lost 5 bases and J 3 bases, leaving 16 bases between the germline ends.

The rearrangement links TRBV20-1 to TRBJ2-3; D unclear. Between the trimmed V and J ends, which lost 5 bases and 0 bases, there was a span of 21 bases. The CDR3 covers 17 residues. CDR1 and CDR2 (germline): DFQATT, SNEGSKA (reference sequence). DNA of the CDR3: TGCAGTGCTGCCCCCCCATTTGGCCCCCTGAGCACAGATACGCAGTATTTT. Its translation is CSAAPPFGPLSTDTQYF.

The chain carries TRBV29-1 and TRBJ2-3; D gene uncertain. This CDR3 comprises 13 residues. Germline V CDR1 and CDR2: SQVTM, ANQGSEA. Trimming removed 1 base from V and 6 bases from J, with 11 bases in between. The CDR3 bases are TGCAGCGTTGAAGTCCAGGAGAGGGATACGCAGTATTTT. This encodes CSVEVQERDTQYF.

This clonotype was recorded only once. The gene calls are TRBV7-9 and TRBJ2-7; 7 bases fit TRBD1. The junction had 10 bases not matched to a gene; V was cut back by 8 bases and J by 3 bases. CDR3 length equals 14 residues. Germline V CDR1 and CDR2: SEHNR, FQNEAQ (reference sequence). The CDR3 loop reads CASAVETGNYEQYF. CDR3 sequence (DNA): TGTGCCAGCGCTGTAGAGACAGGGAACTACGAGCAGTACTTC.

This clonotype was found a few times. V is TRBV20-1 and J is TRBJ2-1, with TRBD2 matching 10 bases. The CDR3 consists of 14 residues. J gave up 8 bases and V 6 bases, and 10 bases lay outside the gene matches. CDR1 DFQATT and CDR2 SNEGSKA come from the germline V gene (reference sequence). The CDR3 is CSATSSGSYDEQFF. As DNA, the CDR3 is TGCAGTGCCACGTCTAGCGGGAGTTATGATGAGCAGTTCTTC.

This chain links TRBV5-1 with TRBJ1-4, with 7 bases lining up with TRBD1. V gave up 2 bases and J gave up 8 bases; unmatched junction bases: 9. Germline-derived CDR1 and CDR2 are SGHRS and YFSETQ. This CDR3 is 15 amino acids long. The CDR3 sequence: CASSLEGTVSEKLFF. The CDR3 bases are TGCGCCAGCAGCTTAGAGGGGACAGTGTCCGAAAAACTGTTTTTT.

The chain has TRBV7-2 and TRBJ2-2, with 13 bases aligning to TRBD2. CDR1 and CDR2 from the germline V gene are SGHTA and FQGNSA. V shed 6 bases and J 5 bases; nucleotides not matched to a gene: 15. The CDR3 extends over 19 amino acids. CDR3 protein: CASRLRVTSGRMGTGELFF. As DNA, the CDR3 is TGTGCCAGCAGGCTTAGGGTGACTAGCGGGAGGATGGGTACCGGGGAGCTGTTTTTT.

The CDR3 reads CSVDRTGSNTEAFF. CDR3 in DNA: TGCAGCGTTGACCGGACAGGGTCTAACACTGAAGCTTTCTTT. The J gene is TRBJ1-1, the V gene TRBV29-1, with TRBD1 matching over 8 bases. The CDR3 covers 14 residues. From germline, CDR1 is SQVTM and CDR2 ANQGSEA. Unmatched junction bases numbered 5, after V lost 3 bases and J lost 2 bases.

This clonotype was found many times. V is TRBV29-1 and J is TRBJ1-1; D unresolved. From germline, CDR1 is SQVTM and CDR2 ANQGSEA. The CDR3 covers 11 residues. Trimming removed 6 bases at V and 2 bases at J, with 7 bases between. CDR3 sequence reads: CSVRINTEAFF. The DNA for the CDR3 is TGCAGCGTCCGAATCAACACTGAAGCTTTCTTT.

This clonotype was counted a few times. The chain combines TRBV11-3 with TRBJ1-4; 7 nucleotides line up with TRBD1. Germline V gene data show CDR1 as SGHNT and CDR2 as YENEEA. With V trimmed by 5 bases and J by 7 bases, 19 bases remained unmatched. This CDR3 spans 18 amino acids. The CDR3 loop reads CASSKRQEQGSESEKLFF. The CDR3 DNA sequence: TGTGCCAGCAGCAAACGACAGGAACAGGGGTCGGAAAGTGAAAAACTGTTTTTT.

This clonotype has only a few counts. For the CDR3, the DNA is TGTGCCATCAAGCCAGGAGCTTTAGGTGGCTACACCTTC. Protein: CAIKPGALGGYTF. The V call is TRBV19, the J call TRBJ1-2; no definite D call. The CDR3 runs 13 residues. V shed 10 bases and J shed 7 bases, with 19 bases lying between them. The germline V gene has CDR1 LNHDA and CDR2 SQIVND (reference sequence).

The CDR3 loop reads CASSGTGNGELFF. Written as DNA, the CDR3 is TGTGCCAGCAGCGGGACAGGGAACGGGGAGCTGTTTTTT. The chain recombines TRBV7-9 with TRBJ2-2; 9 nucleotides agree with TRBD1. Germline V gene sequence: CDR1 SEHNR, CDR2 FQNEAQ (reference sequence). The CDR3 extends over 13 amino acids. V lost 5 bases to trimming and J lost 7 bases; unmatched junction nucleotides: 2.

The chain combines TRBV29-1 with TRBJ1-5; possible D gene TRBD1, 6 bases. Looked up from germline, CDR1 is SQVTM and CDR2 is ANQGSEA. The CDR3 length is 12 residues. The V end lost 4 bases, the J end lost 4 bases, and 8 bases lay between the germline ends. CDR3 amino acids: CSVATGNQPQHF. The CDR3 DNA follows: TGCAGCGTTGCTACAGGGAATCAGCCCCAGCATTTT.

This sequence joins TRBV19 and TRBJ2-1; 11 bases map to TRBD1. Per the germline V gene, CDR1 is LNHDA and CDR2 is SQIVND (reference sequence). J was trimmed by 4 bases and V by 7 bases; bases with no gene match: 6. The CDR3 runs 15 residues. In DNA, the CDR3 is TGTGCCAGTATTCGGACAGGGGGCGGGTACAATGAGCAGTTCTTC. Translated, it gives CASIRTGGGYNEQFF.

This clonotype has more than one count but fewer than ten. The chain couples TRBV28 to TRBJ2-7; tentatively, D is TRBD1 or TRBD2 (5 bases each). Per germline, CDR1 MDHEN and CDR2 SYDVKM. V lost 5 bases to trimming and J lost 3 bases, with 14 bases between them. This CDR3 is 14 amino acids long. The CDR3 sequence is CASSAGTKVYEQYF. In DNA form, the CDR3 reads TGTGCCAGCAGTGCCGGGACCAAGGTCTACGAGCAGTACTTC.

This clonotype showed up just a few times. The CDR3 reads CASSSTGTNTGELFF. The CDR3 DNA sequence: TGTGCCAGCAGTTCGACAGGGACTAACACCGGGGAGCTGTTTTTT. The chain uses TRBV7-3 and TRBJ2-2; TRBD1 might be the D (7 bases). This CDR3 is 15 amino acids long. Trimming cost V 6 bases and J 2 bases, with 13 bases left between them. Germline values: CDR1 SGHTA, CDR2 FQGTGA.

In this sample, this clonotype turned up a few times. The chain recombines TRBV20-1 with TRBJ2-2; 11 bases fit TRBD2. CDR3 length: 16 amino acids. Germline loops: CDR1 DFQATT, CDR2 SNEGSKA (reference sequence). After removal of 6 bases from V and 6 bases from J, the junction contained 12 bases not matched to a gene. The CDR3 DNA is TGCAGTGCCACCTCCACTAGCGGGAGAGGGGCCGGGGAGCTGTTTTTT. This sequence encodes CSATSTSGRGAGELFF.

The chain combines TRBV7-6 with TRBJ2-1; D uncertain. CDR1 and CDR2 from the germline V gene are SGHVS and FNYEAQ. The germline V and J ends were trimmed by 1 base and 8 bases, with 9 bases remaining between them. The length of the CDR3 is 13 residues. The CDR3 loop reads CASSLVPNDEQFF. The DNA for the CDR3 is TGTGCCAGCAGCTTAGTACCCAACGATGAGCAGTTCTTC.

This chain connects TRBV6-2 or TRBV6-3 to TRBJ2-1; no definite D call. Trimming removed 0 bases at V and 9 bases at J, with 21 bases between. This CDR3 region has 17 residues. CDR1 and CDR2 from the germline V gene are MNHEY and SVGEGT. The chain's CDR3 is CASSYSFKSDSHTEQFF. CDR3 nucleotides: TGTGCCAGCAGTTACTCGTTTAAGAGTGATAGTCACACTGAGCAGTTCTTC.